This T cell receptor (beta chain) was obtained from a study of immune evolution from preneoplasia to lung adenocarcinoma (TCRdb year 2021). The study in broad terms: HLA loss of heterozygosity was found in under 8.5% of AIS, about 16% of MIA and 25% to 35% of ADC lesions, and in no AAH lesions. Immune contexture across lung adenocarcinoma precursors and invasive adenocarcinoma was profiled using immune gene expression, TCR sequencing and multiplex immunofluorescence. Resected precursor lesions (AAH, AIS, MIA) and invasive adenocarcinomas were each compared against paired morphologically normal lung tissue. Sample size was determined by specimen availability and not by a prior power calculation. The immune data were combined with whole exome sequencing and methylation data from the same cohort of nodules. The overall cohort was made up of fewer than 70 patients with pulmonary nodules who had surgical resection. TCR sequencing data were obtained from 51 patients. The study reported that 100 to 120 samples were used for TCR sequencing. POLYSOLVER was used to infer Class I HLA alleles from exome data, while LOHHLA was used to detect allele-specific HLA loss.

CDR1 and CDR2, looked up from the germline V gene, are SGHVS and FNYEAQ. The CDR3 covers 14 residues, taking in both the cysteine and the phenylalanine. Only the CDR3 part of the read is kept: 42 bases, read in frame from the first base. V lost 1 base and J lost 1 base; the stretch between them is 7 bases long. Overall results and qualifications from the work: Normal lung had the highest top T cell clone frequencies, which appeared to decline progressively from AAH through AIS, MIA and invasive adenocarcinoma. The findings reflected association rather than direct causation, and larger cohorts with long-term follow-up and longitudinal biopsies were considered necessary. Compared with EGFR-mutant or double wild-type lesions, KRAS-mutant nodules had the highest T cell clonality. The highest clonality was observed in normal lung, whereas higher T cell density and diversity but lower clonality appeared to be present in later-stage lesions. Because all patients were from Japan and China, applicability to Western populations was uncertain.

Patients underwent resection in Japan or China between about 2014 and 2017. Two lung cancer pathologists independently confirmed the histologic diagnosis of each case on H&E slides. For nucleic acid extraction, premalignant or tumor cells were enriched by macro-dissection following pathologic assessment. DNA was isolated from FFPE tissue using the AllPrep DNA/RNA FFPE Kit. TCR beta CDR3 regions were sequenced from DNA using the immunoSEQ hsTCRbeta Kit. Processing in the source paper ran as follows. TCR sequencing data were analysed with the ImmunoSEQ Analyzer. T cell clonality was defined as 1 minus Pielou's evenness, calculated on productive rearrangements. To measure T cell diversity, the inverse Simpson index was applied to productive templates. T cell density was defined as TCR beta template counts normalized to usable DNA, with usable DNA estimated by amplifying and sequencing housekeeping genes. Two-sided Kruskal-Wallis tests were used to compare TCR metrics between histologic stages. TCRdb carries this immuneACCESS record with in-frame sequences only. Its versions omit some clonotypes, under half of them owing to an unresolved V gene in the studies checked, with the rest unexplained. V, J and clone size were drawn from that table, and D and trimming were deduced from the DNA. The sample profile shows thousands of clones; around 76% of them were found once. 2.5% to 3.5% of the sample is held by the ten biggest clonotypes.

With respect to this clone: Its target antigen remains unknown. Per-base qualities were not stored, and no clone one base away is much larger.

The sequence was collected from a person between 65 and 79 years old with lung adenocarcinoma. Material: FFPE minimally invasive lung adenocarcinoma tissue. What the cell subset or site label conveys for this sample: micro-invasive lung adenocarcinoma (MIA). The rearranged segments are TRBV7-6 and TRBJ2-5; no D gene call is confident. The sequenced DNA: TGTGCCAGCAGCTTAGACGACTTCCAAGAGACCCAGTACTTC. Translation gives CASSLDDFQETQYF.